These 22 T cell receptor beta chains originate from one sample sequenced in a study of beta chain features in type 1 diabetes. Expressed TCRB transcripts were sequenced after all isolated RNA was converted to cDNA. Only in-frame clones appear in the TCRdb table, and some are missing; sequencing was by immunoSEQ multiplex PCR. Among roughly 500,000 clones, over 9.5% were seen once, and the ten largest hold 0.045% to 0.06%. The sequenced sample consisted of naive CD4+ T cells from blood. These receptors all stem from a woman between 18 and 30 years old in good health.

This clone was observed a handful of times. This sequence joins TRBV9 and TRBJ1-2; D unclear. The CDR3 has 14 amino acids. Germline V gene lookup returns CDR1 SGDLS and CDR2 YYNGEE. V shed 1 base and J shed 8 bases, with 15 bases lying between them. The CDR3 spells CASSVIYNKVGYTF. The CDR3 nucleotides read TGTGCCAGCAGCGTAATCTACAACAAGGTGGGCTACACCTTC.

The chain links TRBV29-1 to TRBJ2-1, with TRBD2 as a possible D gene (5 bases). This CDR3 contains 14 residues. The V gene's germline CDR1 is SQVTM and CDR2 ANQGSEA. Trimming shortened V by 7 bases and J by 6 bases, and 19 bases separated the two germline ends. DNA of the CDR3: TGCAGCGCCCAGACTGGATACGGGGTCAATGAGCAGTTCTTC. Its translation is CSAQTGYGVNEQFF.

The rearrangement joins TRBV28 to TRBJ2-5; D not resolved. The CDR3 sequence is 13 residues long. Trimming left V 5 bases short and J 2 bases short, with 9 bases between. CDR1 MDHEN and CDR2 SYDVKM come from the germline V gene. This chain's CDR3 is CASSRVRQETQYF. CDR3 sequence (DNA): TGTGCCAGCAGTCGTGTTAGGCAAGAGACCCAGTACTTC.

This clone appeared a few times. The V call is TRBV7-8, the J call TRBJ1-2, with 7 bases fitting TRBD1. V was pared by 5 bases and J by 3 bases, with 12 bases of the junction left unmatched. This CDR3 has 16 amino acids. From germline, CDR1 is SGHVS and CDR2 FQNEAQ. CDR3: CASSRKQTGDDYGYTF. In DNA, the CDR3 is TGTGCCAGCAGCCGCAAGCAAACAGGGGATGACTATGGCTACACCTTC.

This chain connects TRBV5-4 to TRBJ2-6, with TRBD1 as a possible D gene (5 bases). Germline assignment: CDR1 SGHNT and CDR2 YYREEE (reference sequence). The CDR3 sequence is 18 residues long. Trimming removed 0 bases from V and 0 bases from J, with 13 bases in between. The DNA of the CDR3 is TGTGCCAGCAGCTTGGGTGGATTAGGGGCCTCTGGGGCCAACGTCCTGACTTTC. It yields the protein CASSLGGLGASGANVLTF.

This clone showed up many times. The chain employs TRBV7-2 and TRBJ2-6; the D gene is possibly TRBD1 (5 bases). The CDR3 is made up of 15 amino acids. CDR1 is SGHTA and CDR2 is FQGNSA in the germline V gene. V gave up 5 bases and J gave up 4 bases, with 12 bases separating them. CDR3: CASSKQASGANVLTF. The DNA for the CDR3 is TGTGCCAGCAGCAAACAGGCTTCCGGGGCCAACGTCCTGACTTTC.

This clone came up a few times. This sequence joins TRBV5-1 and TRBJ2-5, with D perhaps matching TRBD1 (6 bases). Germline V gene data show CDR1 as SGHRS and CDR2 as YFSETQ. CDR3 length: 14 residues. V was cut by 0 bases and J by 6 bases, with 12 bases left in between. The CDR3 nucleotides read TGCGCCAGCAGCTTGGAAACAGGGAGCAAGACCCAGTACTTC. Translated, it gives CASSLETGSKTQYF.

This clone has a handful of counts. The chain recombines TRBV7-2 with TRBJ2-3; D gene uncertain. This CDR3 is 15 amino acids long. Trimming left V 1 base short and J 2 bases short, with 10 bases between. CDR1 is SGHTA and CDR2 is FQGNSA in the germline V gene. CDR3 amino acids: CASSLGSYYTDTQYF. CDR3 in DNA: TGTGCCAGCAGCTTAGGTAGTTATTACACAGATACGCAGTATTTT.

V gene TRBV18 combines with J gene TRBJ2-7; 7 bases align to TRBD1. The V segment lost 0 bases and the J segment 3 bases; nucleotides outside the gene matches: 5. This CDR3 is 15 amino acids long. Germline loops: CDR1 KGHSH, CDR2 LQKENI. CDR3 region: CASSPPTGVGYEQYF. DNA for the CDR3: TGTGCCAGCTCACCACCCACAGGGGTCGGCTACGAGCAGTACTTC.

This chain connects TRBV11-1 to TRBJ2-3, with D maybe TRBD2 (6 bases). V was clipped by 4 bases and J by 4 bases, with 27 bases between them. Germline CDR1 and CDR2: SGHAT and FQDESV (reference sequence). This CDR3 has 19 residues. This chain's CDR3 is CASSSHRPVNGSRSDTQYF. DNA of the CDR3: TGTGCCAGCAGCTCACACCGCCCCGTGAACGGGAGTAGGTCAGATACGCAGTATTTT.

With respect to this clone: One junction end does not reproduce the germline sequence, and a read error may be involved. The V gene is TRBV7-7, the J gene TRBJ2-1; no clear D. Germline assignment: CDR1 SSHAT and CDR2 FNYEAQ (reference sequence). The CDR3 spans 14 residues. For the CDR3, the DNA is TGTGCTAGCAGCTTGGGTGGGGTCTACAATGAGCAGTTCTTC. It codes for CASSLGGVYNEQFF. Full variable domain (rest looked up from reference TRBV7-7 and TRBJ2-1): GAGVSQSPRYKVTKRGQDVTLRCDPISSHATLYWYQQALGQGPEFLTYFNYEAQPDKSGLPSDRFSAERPEGSISTLTIQRTEQRDSAMYRCASSLGGVYNEQFFGPGTRLTVL.

The sample holds a few counts of this clone. The chain is built from TRBV7-2 and TRBJ2-3; 14 positions match TRBD2. V lost 3 bases, J lost 8 bases, and 7 bases stayed unmatched. The CDR3 contains 16 residues. Germline CDR1 is SGHTA and CDR2 is FQGNSA. CDR3: CASSLGLTSGRGTQYF. The CDR3 nucleotides read TGTGCCAGCAGCTTGGGTCTGACTAGCGGGAGGGGTACGCAGTATTTT.

The genes are TRBV29-1 and TRBJ1-1, with D perhaps matching TRBD1 (6 bases). The CDR3 consists of 17 residues. The germline V gene has CDR1 SQVTM and CDR2 ANQGSEA. The V gene lost 1 base and the J gene lost 1 base, with 19 bases spanning the gap. This chain's CDR3 is CSVEVSGAPPRNTEAFF. In nucleotides, the CDR3 is TGCAGCGTTGAAGTTTCGGGGGCGCCCCCGAGGAACACTGAAGCTTTCTTT.

Only a few counts were recorded for this clone. The same CDR3 also results from other DNA sequences found in this sample. The J gene is TRBJ1-1, the V gene TRBV18; no clear D. V was trimmed by 2 bases and J by 1 base, leaving 5 bases between them. The germline V gene has CDR1 KGHSH and CDR2 LQKENI. The CDR3 spans 13 residues. CDR3 nucleotide sequence: TGTGCCAGCTCACCAGGCCAGAACACTGAAGCTTTCTTT. This gives the protein CASSPGQNTEAFF.

The chain combines TRBV4-1 with TRBJ1-2; D gene ambiguous. V was cut by 1 base and J by 6 bases, with 9 bases left in between. This CDR3 is 13 amino acids long. Per the germline V gene, CDR1 is MGHRA and CDR2 is YSYEKL. The CDR3 loop reads CASSQVGINGYTF. The CDR3 DNA sequence: TGCGCCAGCAGCCAAGTAGGGATTAATGGCTACACCTTC.

This clone was recorded a few times. The CDR3, as DNA: TGTGCCAGCAGTGGAGAGTCACCCCTCCACTTT. This translates into CASSGESPLHF. The chain carries TRBV2 and TRBJ1-6; D remains ambiguous. V was cut by 4 bases and J by 10 bases, with 5 bases left in between. CDR1 SNHLY and CDR2 FYNNEI come from the germline V gene. CDR3 length: 11 residues. The full variable domain, completed using reference TRBV2 and TRBJ1-6, is EPEVTQTPSHQVTQMGQEVILRCVPISNHLYFYWYRQILGQKVEFLVSFYNNEISEKSEIFDDQFSVERPDGSNFTLKIRSTKLEDSAMYFCASSGESPLHFGNGTRLTVT.

This clone turned up a few times. The J gene is TRBJ2-7, the V gene TRBV12-5; a possible D gene is TRBD1 (6 bases). The V end was cut by 5 bases, the J end by 3 bases, with 17 bases between. The length of the CDR3 is 15 residues. Germline V gene sequence: CDR1 LGHNT, CDR2 FRNRAP. The CDR3 coding sequence is TGTGCTAGTGGTACCCCCAATAGGACAGACTACGAGCAGTACTTC. Residues: CASGTPNRTDYEQYF.

This chain joins TRBV7-2 and TRBJ1-1; 10 bases map to TRBD1. V dropped 4 bases and J dropped 6; count of bases not matched to a gene: 5. The CDR3 has 14 amino acids. Germline V gene data show CDR1 as SGHTA and CDR2 as FQGNSA. The CDR3, as DNA: TGTGCCAGCAGCTCGCCCGGGACAGGGGCTGAAGCTTTCTTT. Amino acids: CASSSPGTGAEAFF. The entire variable domain, with the rest obtained from reference TRBV7-2 and TRBJ1-1, is as follows: GAGVSQSPSNKVTEKGKDVELRCDPISGHTALYWYRQSLGQGLEFLIYFQGNSAPDKSGLPSDRFSAERTGGSVSTLTIQRTQQEDSAVYLCASSSPGTGAEAFFGQGTRLTVV.

The V call is TRBV28, the J call TRBJ2-5; possible D gene TRBD2, 6 bases. The CDR3 has 14 amino acids. V shed 5 bases and J shed 5 bases, with 15 bases lying between them. Germline lookup yields CDR1 MDHEN and CDR2 SYDVKM. CDR3 amino acids: CASSPPRGWETQYF. CDR3 nucleotide sequence: TGTGCCAGCAGTCCGCCCCGGGGGTGGGAGACCCAGTACTTC.

The rearrangement joins TRBV5-1 to TRBJ2-1; TRBD2 might be the D (5 bases). CDR3 length equals 15 residues. Germline values: CDR1 SGHRS, CDR2 YFSETQ. V dropped 0 bases and J dropped 6 bases, with 13 bases sitting between them. DNA for the CDR3: TGCGCCAGCAGCTTGGAAGCGGATCCCTTCAATGAGCAGTTCTTC. Translation gives CASSLEADPFNEQFF.

V and J are TRBV20-1 and TRBJ2-7, with no clear D. Germline CDR1 and CDR2: DFQATT and SNEGSKA (reference sequence). Between the trimmed V and J ends, which lost 5 bases and 6 bases, there was a span of 11 bases. The CDR3 consists of 11 residues. The CDR3 loop reads CSAGPKTEQYF. DNA for the CDR3: TGCAGTGCTGGACCCAAAACCGAGCAGTACTTC.

The chain is built from TRBV6-5 and TRBJ1-2, with D possibly matching TRBD1 (6 bases). This CDR3 contains 16 residues. The germline V gene encodes CDR1 MNHEY and CDR2 SVGAGI. Between the trimmed V and J ends, which lost 1 base and 6 bases, there was a span of 18 bases. CDR3 sequence: CASSYYSPKGVDGYTF. CDR3 coding DNA: TGTGCCAGCAGTTACTACTCTCCTAAGGGGGTCGATGGCTACACCTTC.